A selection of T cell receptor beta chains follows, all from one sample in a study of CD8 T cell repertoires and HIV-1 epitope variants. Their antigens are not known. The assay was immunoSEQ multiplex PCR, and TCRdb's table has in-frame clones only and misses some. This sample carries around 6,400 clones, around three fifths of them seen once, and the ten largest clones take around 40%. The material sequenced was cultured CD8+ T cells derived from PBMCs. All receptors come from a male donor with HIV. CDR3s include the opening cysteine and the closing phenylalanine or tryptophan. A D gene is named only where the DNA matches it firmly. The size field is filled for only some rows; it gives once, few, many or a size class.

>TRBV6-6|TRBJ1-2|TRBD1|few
TGTGCCAGCAGTTACGGGACAGGGGCTCTTCACTATGGCTACACCTTC
CASSYGTGALHYGYTF
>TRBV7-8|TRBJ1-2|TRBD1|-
TGTGCCAGCAGCGACGGACAGGTATCGCCGTATGGCTACACCTTC
CASSDGQVSPYGYTF
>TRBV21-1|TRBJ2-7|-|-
TGTGCCAGCAGCAACATGCCGAGCGGGAGGGCCAGCTACGAGCAGTACTTC
CASSNMPSGRASYEQYF
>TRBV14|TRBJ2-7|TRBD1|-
TGTGCCAGCAGCCAAGATATGGGACAGGGGGCCTACGAGCAGTACTTC
CASSQDMGQGAYEQYF
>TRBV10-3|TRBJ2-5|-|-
TGTGCCATCAGTGGGACAAGCGGGGAGACCCAGTACTTC
CAISGTSGETQYF
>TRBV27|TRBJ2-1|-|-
TGTGCCAGCGGGATTGATCGAAGCTCCTACAATGAGCAGTTCTTC
CASGIDRSSYNEQFF
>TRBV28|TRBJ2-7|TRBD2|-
TGTGCCAGCAGTTTATTAAGTGCTAGCGGGAGGGGCGAGCAGTACTTC
CASSLLSASGRGEQYF
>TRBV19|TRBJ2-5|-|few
TGTGCCAGTAGTATTGGCAGAGGGGAGACCCAGTACTTC
CASSIGRGETQYF
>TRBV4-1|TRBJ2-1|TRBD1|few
TGCGCCAGCAGCCAGGGGACAGGGATCGGTGAGCAGTTCTTC
CASSQGTGIGEQFF
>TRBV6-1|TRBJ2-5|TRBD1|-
TGTGCCAGCAGTGAAGGACGGGGACAGGGAATAGAGACCCAGTACTTC
CASSEGRGQGIETQYF
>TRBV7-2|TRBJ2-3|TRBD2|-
TGTGCCAGCAGCTTAAACCCAAGGACTAGCGGGAGGTGGGCAGATACGCAGTATTTT
CASSLNPRTSGRWADTQYF
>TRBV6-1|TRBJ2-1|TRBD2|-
TGTGCCAGCAGTGAAGCCCGAGGAGCGGGAGGGCGCAGGGATGAGCAGTTCTTC
CASSEARGAGGRRDEQFF
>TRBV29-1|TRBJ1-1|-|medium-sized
TGCAGCGCATCCCTGACAGATATGAACACTGAAGCTTTCTTT
CSASLTDMNTEAFF
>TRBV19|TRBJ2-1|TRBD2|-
TGTGCCAGTAGTACAGGACTAGCGGGGAATGAGCAGTTCTTC
CASSTGLAGNEQFF
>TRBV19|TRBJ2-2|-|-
TGTGCCAGTAGTATAGGGGCTGAGGAGCTGTTTTTT
CASSIGAEELFF
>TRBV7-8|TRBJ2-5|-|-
TGTGCCAGCAGCTTAAGGGCCGCCCCTGAGACCCAGTACTTC
CASSLRAAPETQYF
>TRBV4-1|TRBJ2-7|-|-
TGCGCCAGCAGCCAAGGGGGACTGTCCTACGAGCAGTACTTC
CASSQGGLSYEQYF
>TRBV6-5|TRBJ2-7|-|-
TGTGCCAGCAGTTATAGGAGTGAAGGGTGGTACGAGCAGTACTTC
CASSYRSEGWYEQYF
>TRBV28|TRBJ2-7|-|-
TGTGCCAGCGCCCAATCGATTAGGGGGGCCTACGAGCAGTACTTC
CASAQSIRGAYEQYF
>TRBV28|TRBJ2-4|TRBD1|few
TGTGCCAGCGCGTCCGGGACAGGGGATAAAAACATTCAGTACTTC
CASASGTGDKNIQYF
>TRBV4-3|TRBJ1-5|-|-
TGCGCCAGCAGCCAAGAAAGAGGGTTGGGCAATCAGCCCCAGCATTTT
CASSQERGLGNQPQHF
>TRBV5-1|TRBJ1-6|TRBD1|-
TGCGCCAGCAGCTTGGCCCCAGGGGGTAATTCACCCCTCCACTTT
CASSLAPGGNSPLHF
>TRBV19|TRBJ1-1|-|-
TGTGCCAGTAGGGCCGGGACCGATATGAACACTGAAGCTTTCTTT
CASRAGTDMNTEAFF
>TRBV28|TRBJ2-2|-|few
TGTGCCAGCACCCCCATCCGGGCCTCCACCGGGGAGCTGTTTTTT
CASTPIRASTGELFF
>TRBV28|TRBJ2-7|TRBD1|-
TGTGCCAGCAGCCCGGACAGGGGGTACGAGCAGTACTTC
CASSPDRGYEQYF
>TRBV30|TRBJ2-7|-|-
TGTGCCTGGAGTGTACCCCCCTACGAGCAGTACTTC
CAWSVPPYEQYF
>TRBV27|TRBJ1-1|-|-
TGTGCCAGCATCCGAGGGGGGGGCACTGAAGCTTTCTTT
CASIRGGGTEAFF
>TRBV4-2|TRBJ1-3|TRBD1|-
TGTGCCAGCAGCCAAGAGGTGGACAGGGGCTCTGGAAACACCATATATTTT
CASSQEVDRGSGNTIYF
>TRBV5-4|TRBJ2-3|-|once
TGTGCCAGCTCCTTGGGGGGGGCCCTAACAGATACGCAGTATTTT
CASSLGGALTDTQYF
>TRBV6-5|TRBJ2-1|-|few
TGTGCCAGCAGTTCCCGGGACTCGGATGAGCAGTTCTTC
CASSSRDSDEQFF
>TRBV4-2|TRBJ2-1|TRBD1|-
TGTGCCAGCAGTTACGGGACAGGTTACAATGAGCAGTTCTTC
CASSYGTGYNEQFF
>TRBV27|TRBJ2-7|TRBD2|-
TGTGCCAGCAGTTCCCATTATAGCGGGGTAAAGGAGCAGTACTTC
CASSSHYSGVKEQYF
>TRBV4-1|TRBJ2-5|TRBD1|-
TGCGCCAGCAGCCAAGATTGGGAAGACAGGGTCCAAGAGACCCAGTACTTC
CASSQDWEDRVQETQYF
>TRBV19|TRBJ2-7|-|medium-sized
TGTGCCAGTAGTATCTCGTCGGGGGCTTACGAGCAGTACTTC
CASSISSGAYEQYF
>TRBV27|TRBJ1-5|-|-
TGTGCCAGCAGTGCCCAGGGGAGGGGGTACAATCAGCCCCAGCATTTT
CASSAQGRGYNQPQHF
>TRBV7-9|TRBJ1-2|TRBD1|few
TGTGCCAGCACCGGACAGGCGTTTGTTGGGGGCTACACCTTC
CASTGQAFVGGYTF
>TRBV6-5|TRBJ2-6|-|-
TGTGCCACCGGCTATGGGGCCAACGTCCTGACTTTC
CATGYGANVLTF
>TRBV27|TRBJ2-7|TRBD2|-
TGTGCCAGCAGTCTCATAGCGGGAGGGCCCGAGCAGTACTTC
CASSLIAGGPEQYF
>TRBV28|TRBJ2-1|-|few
TGTGCCAGCAGTTTAGAGTACAATGAGCAGTTCTTC
CASSLEYNEQFF
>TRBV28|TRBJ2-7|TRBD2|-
TGTGCCAGCAGCTCCACGCACAGGACTAGCGGGAGAGCCTACGAGCAGTACTTC
CASSSTHRTSGRAYEQYF
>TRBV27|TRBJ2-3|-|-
TGTGCCAGCAGCCCCGACAGGTCCTCTAGCACAGATACGCAGTATTTT
CASSPDRSSSTDTQYF
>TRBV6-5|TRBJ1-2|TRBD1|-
TGTGCCAGCAAGATAATGGGACAGGGGGCAGGAGGCTACACCTTC
CASKIMGQGAGGYTF
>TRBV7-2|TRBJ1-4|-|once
TGTGCCAGCAGCTGGACGGGCGATAGTGAAAAACTGTTTTTT
CASSWTGDSEKLFF
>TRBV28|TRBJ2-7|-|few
TGTGCCAGCACCAAGGGGTGGGGGGCCGCCTACGAGCAGTACTTC
CASTKGWGAAYEQYF
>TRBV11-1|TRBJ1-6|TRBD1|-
TGTGCCAGCAGCTTAGCGCGGACAGGCTCTAATTCACCCCTCCACTTT
CASSLARTGSNSPLHF
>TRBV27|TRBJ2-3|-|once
TGTGCCAGCAGTTTAAAGAGAGGGGGAGATACGCAGTATTTT
CASSLKRGGDTQYF
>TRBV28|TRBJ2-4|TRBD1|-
TGTGCCAGCAGTTCCGAGACAGGGGGAAAAAACATTCAGTACTTC
CASSSETGGKNIQYF
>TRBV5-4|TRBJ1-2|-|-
TGTGCCAGCAGCCCGCCCGGGCAGGCCCTATTTAACTATGGCTACACCTTC
CASSPPGQALFNYGYTF
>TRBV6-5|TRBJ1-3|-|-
TGTGCCAGCACCAGTGGAGACCTCTCTGGAAACACCATATATTTT
CASTSGDLSGNTIYF
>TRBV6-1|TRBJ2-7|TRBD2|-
TGTGCCAGCAGTGAAGGTAGCGGGGGGTCGTACGAGCAGTACTTC
CASSEGSGGSYEQYF
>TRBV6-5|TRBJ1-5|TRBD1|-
TGTGCCAGCAGACCCATGGGACAGTTCAATCAGCCCCAGCATTTT
CASRPMGQFNQPQHF
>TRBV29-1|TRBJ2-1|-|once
TGCAGCGTTCCGGACTGGAGCGGTAGCTCCTACAATGAGCAGTTCTTC
CSVPDWSGSSYNEQFF